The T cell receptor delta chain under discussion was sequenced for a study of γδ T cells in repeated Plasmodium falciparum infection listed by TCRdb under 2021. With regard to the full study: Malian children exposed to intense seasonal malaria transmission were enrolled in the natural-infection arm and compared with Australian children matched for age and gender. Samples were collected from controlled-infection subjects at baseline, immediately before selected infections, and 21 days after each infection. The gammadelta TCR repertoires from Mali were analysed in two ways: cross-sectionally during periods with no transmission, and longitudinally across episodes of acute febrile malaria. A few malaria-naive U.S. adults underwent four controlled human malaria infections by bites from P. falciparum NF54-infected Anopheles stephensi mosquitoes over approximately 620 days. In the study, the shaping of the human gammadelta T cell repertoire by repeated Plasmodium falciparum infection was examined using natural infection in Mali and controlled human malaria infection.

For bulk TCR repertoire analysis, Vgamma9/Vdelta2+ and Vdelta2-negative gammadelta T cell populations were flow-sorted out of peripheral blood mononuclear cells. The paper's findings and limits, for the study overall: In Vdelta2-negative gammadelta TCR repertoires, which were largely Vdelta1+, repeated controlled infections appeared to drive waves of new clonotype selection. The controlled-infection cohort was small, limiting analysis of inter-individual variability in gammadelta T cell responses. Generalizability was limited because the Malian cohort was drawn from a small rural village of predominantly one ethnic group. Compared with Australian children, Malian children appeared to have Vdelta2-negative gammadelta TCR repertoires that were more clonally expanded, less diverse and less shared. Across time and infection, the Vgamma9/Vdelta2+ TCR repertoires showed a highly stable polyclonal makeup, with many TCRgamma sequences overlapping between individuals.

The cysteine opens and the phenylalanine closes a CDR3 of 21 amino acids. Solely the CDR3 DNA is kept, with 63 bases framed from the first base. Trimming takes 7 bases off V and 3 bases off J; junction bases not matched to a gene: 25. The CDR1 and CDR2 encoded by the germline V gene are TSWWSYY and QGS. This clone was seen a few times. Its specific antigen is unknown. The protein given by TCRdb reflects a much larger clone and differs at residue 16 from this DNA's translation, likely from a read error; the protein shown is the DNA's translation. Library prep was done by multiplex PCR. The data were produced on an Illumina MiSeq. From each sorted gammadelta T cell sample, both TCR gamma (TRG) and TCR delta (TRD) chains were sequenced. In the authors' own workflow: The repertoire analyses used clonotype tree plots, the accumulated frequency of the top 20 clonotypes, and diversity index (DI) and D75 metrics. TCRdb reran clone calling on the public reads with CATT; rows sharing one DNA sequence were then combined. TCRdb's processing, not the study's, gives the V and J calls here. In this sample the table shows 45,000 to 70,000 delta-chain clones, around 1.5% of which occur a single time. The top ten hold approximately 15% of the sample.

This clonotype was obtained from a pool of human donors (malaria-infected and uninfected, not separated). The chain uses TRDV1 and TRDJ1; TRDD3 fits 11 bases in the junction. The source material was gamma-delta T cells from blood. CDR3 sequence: CALERVWGIQARGAYPDKLIF. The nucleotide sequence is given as TGTGCTCTTGAACGAGTCTGGGGGATACAGGCCCGAGGGGCTTACCCCGATAAACTCATCTTT.